This T cell receptor (beta chain) was found in a study of T cell changes during pregnancy in multiple sclerosis. Germline loops: CDR1 LNHDA, CDR2 SQIVND (reference sequence). V trimming: 5 bases; J trimming: 6 bases; junction bases outside the gene matches: 11. The CDR3 has 16 residues. Assay: immunoSEQ multiplex PCR; the TCRdb copy retains only in-frame clones and omits some. The table has 70,000 to 95,000 clones, 85% to 95% seen once; the top ten hold less than 2.5%. Specimen: peripheral blood, collected in the third trimester of pregnancy. The chain carries TRBV19 and TRBJ2-5; TRBD2 matches at 11 bases. This clonotype was sampled from a female donor with multiple sclerosis, enrolled in a pregnancy study. CDR3 in amino acids: CASSPPLAGGGKTQYF. The DNA of the CDR3 is TGTGCCAGTAGTCCTCCCCTAGCGGGAGGAGGAAAGACCCAGTACTTC.